Listed below are T cell receptor beta chains from one sample, sequenced in a study of T cell repertoires in aging, cancer and after chemotherapy. Using its own MiXCR run on the multiplex PCR reads, TCRdb lists one record per CDR3 protein. The sample has around 6,000 distinct CDR3 sequences; over 30% are singletons. The sample was blood. Receptor source: a human donor in good health. The CDR3 runs from the conserved cysteine through the conserved F or W. D genes are given only for firm matches. Where a row states a size, it is once, few, many or the class of an expanded clone; other rows omit it.

TRBJ2-7	TRBV29-1	medium-sized	TRBD1	TGCAGCGTCGACAGGGGTGACTACGAGCAGTACTTC	CSVDRGDYEQYF
TRBJ2-7	TRBV6-1	few	NA	TGTGCCAGCAGTGAAAAGGGGGGCAGTTGGATGGAGCAGTACTTC	CASSEKGGSWMEQYF
TRBJ2-6	TRBV6-5	NA	NA	TGTGCCAGCAGTTACTTACAGGGAACTGGGGCCAACGTCCTGACTTTC	CASSYLQGTGANVLTF
TRBJ2-1	TRBV19	few	NA	TGTGCCAGTAGTATGGCGGTGAACGTTGAGCAGTTCTTC	CASSMAVNVEQFF
TRBJ2-2	TRBV19	medium-sized	NA	TGTGCCAGTAGTTATGGGGGCACCGGGGAGCTGTTTTTT	CASSYGGTGELFF
TRBJ1-5	TRBV18	few	NA	TGTGCCAGCTCACCACGGGTTACGCAGCCGGCTCAGCCCCAGCATTTT	CASSPRVTQPAQPQHF
TRBJ1-1	TRBV18	NA	NA	TGTGCCAGCTGGGACCGGTACACTGAAGCTTTCTTT	CASWDRYTEAFF
TRBJ2-5	TRBV27	few	NA	TGTGCCAGCTCCCCCTCTCGGCGGGGTTACCAAGAGACCCAGTACTTC	CASSPSRRGYQETQYF
TRBJ1-5	TRBV6-1	NA	NA	TGTGCCAGCAGTGAAGCAACAGGGCATGGTCAGCCCCAGCATTTT	CASSEATGHGQPQHF
TRBJ1-1	TRBV6-1	NA	TRBD1	TGTGCCAGCAGATCGCCCCGGGACAGGGCTTTCTTT	CASRSPRDRAFF
TRBJ1-5	TRBV5-5	few	NA	TGTGCCAGCAGCCGGGGACCCAATAGCAATCAGCCCCAGCATTTT	CASSRGPNSNQPQHF
TRBJ1-4	TRBV7-2	NA	TRBD1	TGTGCCAGCAGCGCCCACGGGACAGGAAAGGAAAAACTGTTTTTT	CASSAHGTGKEKLFF
TRBJ2-3	TRBV29-1	medium-sized	TRBD2	TGCAGCGTTGGGAGACGGGGGGGCACAGATACGCAGTATTTT	CSVGRRGGTDTQYF
TRBJ2-1	TRBV15	NA	NA	TGTGCCACCAGCAGAGACCAGGGAGCCAATGAGCAGTTCTTC	CATSRDQGANEQFF
TRBJ2-2	TRBV28	NA	TRBD1	TGTGCCAGCAGCCTCACAGGGGGTAGCACCGGGGAGCTGTTTTTT	CASSLTGGSTGELFF
TRBJ1-2	TRBV12-3/TRBV12-4	NA	NA	TGTGCCAGCAGCCCTACAAACGGGGCAGTTCCTAACTATGGCTACACCTTC	CASSPTNGAVPNYGYTF
TRBJ2-2	TRBV12-3/TRBV12-4	NA	TRBD2	TGTGCCAGCAGGGGAGGGAGGATTCTGGGCGCCGGGGAGCTGTTTTTT	CASRGGRILGAGELFF
TRBJ1-6	TRBV19	NA	NA	TGTGCCAGTAGTATACAGGAGAGCTCCTATAATTCACCCCTCCACTTT	CASSIQESSYNSPLHF
TRBJ2-7	TRBV11-3	NA	TRBD2	TGTGCCAGCAGCGCAGAGGGGTGGCGGGGGGCGTCCTACGAGCAGTACTTC	CASSAEGWRGASYEQYF
TRBJ2-3	TRBV6-1	medium-sized	TRBD1	TGTGCCAGCACCCAGGGACAGTTGGTGGATACGCAGTATTTT	CASTQGQLVDTQYF
TRBJ2-5	TRBV29-1	NA	TRBD2	TGCAGCGTTGGGGAGGCGGGAGTGTGGACCCAGTACTTC	CSVGEAGVWTQYF
TRBJ2-3	TRBV5-6	NA	TRBD1	TGCGCCAGCAGCTTGGCAGACAGGGTCGGAGATACGCAGTATTTT	CASSLADRVGDTQYF
TRBJ1-4	TRBV19	few	NA	TGTGCCAGTTCCATATTGGACGGACATGAAAAACTGTTTTTT	CASSILDGHEKLFF
TRBJ2-6	TRBV20-1	NA	TRBD1	TGCAGTGCTAGACTACAGGGGCCTGGGGCCAACGTCCTGACTTTC	CSARLQGPGANVLTF
TRBJ1-1	TRBV12-3/TRBV12-4	NA	NA	TGTGCCAGCAGTTTAGGGGGACCGATAAACACTGAAGCTTTCTTT	CASSLGGPINTEAFF
TRBJ1-2	TRBV30	few	NA	TGTGCCTGGAGTGTTGATGAGAACTATGGCTACACCTTC	CAWSVDENYGYTF
TRBJ2-7	TRBV29-1	medium-sized	TRBD1	TGCAGCGTTGTAAGGGGGCGAGGTGAGCAGTACTTC	CSVVRGRGEQYF
TRBJ1-2	TRBV6-1	NA	NA	TGTGCCAGCAGTGAGGGACTCCTGCTCTATGGCTACACCTTC	CASSEGLLLYGYTF
TRBJ1-1	TRBV18	NA	NA	TGTGCCAGCTCAAGGGGTAAGATCGAAGCTTTCTTT	CASSRGKIEAFF
TRBJ2-3	TRBV5-6	few	TRBD1	TGTGCCAGCAGCTTTACAGGGGTCGAGGCGGATACGCAGTATTTT	CASSFTGVEADTQYF
TRBJ1-6	TRBV27	NA	NA	TGTGCCAGCAGTTGGAGCCATAATTCACCCCTCCACTTT	CASSWSHNSPLHF
TRBJ2-7	TRBV29-1	medium-sized	TRBD1	TGCAGCTATTTGGCACAGGGGGGTTACGAGCAGTACTTC	CSYLAQGGYEQYF
TRBJ1-2	TRBV29-1	NA	TRBD1	TGCAGCGCCGTGGGGACAGAGGGCCCGAACTATGGCTACACCTTC	CSAVGTEGPNYGYTF
TRBJ2-3	TRBV7-9	NA	NA	TGTGCCAGCAGCGCAAGGGGGAGCACAGATACGCAGTATTTT	CASSARGSTDTQYF
TRBJ2-7	TRBV6-5	NA	NA	TGTGCCAGCAGTGAAGAACCATCTTCCTACGAGCAGTACTTC	CASSEEPSSYEQYF
TRBJ1-5	TRBV5-6	few	NA	TGTGCCAGCAGCTTGGGAGGGCCCAGGGACAATCAGCCCCAGCATTTT	CASSLGGPRDNQPQHF
TRBJ1-5	TRBV29-1	medium-sized	NA	TGCAGCGTTGTGGAGGGCAATCAGCCCCAGCATTTT	CSVVEGNQPQHF
TRBJ2-6	TRBV15	medium-sized	NA	TGTGCCACCAGCACCCCCTCGGGGCTAGGGGCCAACGTCCTGACTTTC	CATSTPSGLGANVLTF
TRBJ1-2	TRBV30	few	NA	TGTGCCTGGAGTGTACCCTACGGACCTGGCAGTGGCTACACCTTC	CAWSVPYGPGSGYTF
TRBJ2-2	TRBV6-5	medium-sized	TRBD2	TGTGCCAGGGCCCGGGGGACTAGCGGGGGGGGTGGCGGGGAGCTGTTTTTT	CARARGTSGGGGGELFF
TRBJ2-5	TRBV5-1	NA	NA	TGCGCCAGCAGGCCTAGACCGGGGGGCGGAGAGACCCAGTACTTC	CASRPRPGGGETQYF
TRBJ2-1	TRBV6-2/TRBV6-3	few	TRBD2	TGTGCCAGCAGTTATCACCCTTCTAGCGGGAGTACCTACAATGAGCAGTTCTTC	CASSYHPSSGSTYNEQFF
TRBJ1-4	TRBV27	NA	NA	TGTGCCAACAGTTTGACAAGACGCAATGAAAAACTGTTTTTT	CANSLTRRNEKLFF
TRBJ2-1	TRBV18	NA	NA	TGTGCCAGCAGGCACAGGGACTCCCATGAGCAGTTCTTC	CASRHRDSHEQFF
TRBJ2-2	TRBV5-4	NA	TRBD1	TGTGCCAGCAGCTTGACAGGGGATAGCGGGGAGCTGTTTTTT	CASSLTGDSGELFF
TRBJ2-2	TRBV5-4	NA	TRBD1	TGTGCCAGCAGCTTGGGGACAGGGAACACCGGGGAGCTGTTTTTT	CASSLGTGNTGELFF
TRBJ2-3	TRBV5-1	NA	NA	TGCGCCAGCAGCTTGGACAGGGTGTCAGATACGCAGTATTTT	CASSLDRVSDTQYF
TRBJ2-1	TRBV12-3/TRBV12-4	NA	TRBD1	TGTGCCAGCAGTTTTACAGGGGGTGGGGATGAGCAGTTCTTC	CASSFTGGGDEQFF
TRBJ1-3	TRBV7-2	NA	NA	TGTGCCAGCAGCTTAGGAGGGTGGAGGGGCAACACCATATATTTT	CASSLGGWRGNTIYF
TRBJ2-4	TRBV29-1	NA	TRBD1	TGCAGCGTTGGGAGGACAGGGGGCGAAAACATTCAGTACTTC	CSVGRTGGENIQYF
TRBJ1-2	TRBV6-1	NA	NA	TGTGCCAGCATTGACAGGAACCTCTATGGCTACACCTTC	CASIDRNLYGYTF
TRBJ2-1	TRBV15	NA	TRBD2	TGTGCCACCAGAGTTCTAGCGGGAGGGCCCTACAATGAGCAGTTCTTC	CATRVLAGGPYNEQFF
TRBJ1-1	TRBV6-5	few	NA	TGTGCCAGCAGTTACTCGAACAGAGGGGACACTGAAGCTTTCTTT	CASSYSNRGDTEAFF
TRBJ2-3	TRBV5-1	few	NA	TGCGCCAGCAGCATCACAGGAGATACGCAGTATTTT	CASSITGDTQYF
TRBJ1-5	TRBV12-3/TRBV12-4	few	NA	TGTGCCAGCAGTTCCAATCAGCCCCAGCATTTT	CASSSNQPQHF